A single sample is the source of the 9 T cell receptor beta chains below, sequenced in a study of T cells in Graves' hyperthyroidism and ophthalmopathy. Regions amplified from RNA transcripts were the TCR beta CDR3 regions. An initial round of RT-PCR targeting the TCR CDR3 relied on the HTBI primer set. TCRdb re-analysed the multiplex PCR reads in MiXCR, keeping a single row per CDR3 protein. In the table there are hundreds of thousands of distinct CDR3 sequences, 38% of which are singletons. The sequenced sample was blood. The receptors here all came from a young man with Graves' hyperthyroidism.

The rearrangement uses TRBV7-2 and TRBJ2-2; D is unresolved. CDR1 and CDR2 from the germline V gene are SGHTA and FQGNSA. The CDR3 length is 14 residues. Trimming took off 2 bases at V and 3 bases at J, with 7 bases between the two ends. DNA for the CDR3: TGTGCCAGCAGCTTAACACCCCACACCGGGGAGCTGTTTTTT. This sequence encodes CASSLTPHTGELFF.

The rearrangement uses TRBV19 and TRBJ2-7; 13 bases are a match to TRBD2. The last part of the DNA fits TRBJ2-5 better; the J call may be wrong. Germline lookup yields CDR1 LNHDA and CDR2 SQIVND (reference sequence). This CDR3 is 14 amino acids long. CDR3 protein: CASSARTSGGTQYF. For the CDR3, the DNA is TGTGCCAGCAGTGCCAGGACTAGCGGGGGGACCCAGTACTTC.

This chain links TRBV12-3 or TRBV12-4 with TRBJ1-2; tentative D call: TRBD1 (5 bases). The CDR3 consists of 12 residues. Trimming removed 3 bases at V and 5 bases at J, with 7 bases between. Here the CDR3 DNA reads TGTGCCAGCAGTTTGGACAAATATGGCTACACCTTC. Amino acids: CASSLDKYGYTF.

This chain uses TRBV2 with TRBJ1-5; D not resolved. V shed 2 bases and J shed 5 bases, with 13 bases lying between them. The germline V gene has CDR1 SNHLY and CDR2 FYNNEI. CDR3 length: 15 amino acids. CDR3 in amino acids: CASSEQAFSYQPQHF. For the CDR3, the DNA is TGTGCCAGCAGTGAACAGGCCTTCTCCTATCAGCCCCAGCATTTT.

A note on this clonotype: This may be a read error: a much more frequent sequence differs by one nucleotide. The chain joins TRBV7-9 to TRBJ1-1; 7 bases match TRBD1. The germline CDR1 and CDR2 sequences are SEHNR and FQNEAQ (reference sequence). The CDR3 is made up of 15 amino acids. The CDR3 here is CASSPYQGQNTEASF. The CDR3 DNA reads TGTGCCAGCAGCCCTTACCAGGGACAGAACACTGAAGCTTCCTTT. The full variable domain, with the rest looked up from reference TRBV7-9 and TRBJ1-1, is DTGVSQNPRHKITKRGQNVTFRCDPISEHNRLYWYRQTLGQGPEFLTYFQNEAQLEKSRLLSDRFSAERPKGSFSTLEIQRTEQGDSAMYLCASSPYQGQNTEASFGQGTRLTVV.

This clonotype was observed at least ten times. The gene calls are TRBV7-9 and TRBJ1-5, with D tentatively TRBD1 (6 bases). In germline, CDR1 is SEHNR, CDR2 FQNEAQ (reference sequence). This CDR3 region has 15 residues. V was clipped by 4 bases and J by 2 bases, with 12 bases between them. The CDR3 DNA is TGTGCCAGCAGCTCCCTGGGGGCGGGCAATCAGCCCCAGCATTTT. Its protein product is CASSSLGAGNQPQHF. Full variable domain (remainder filled in from reference TRBV7-9 and TRBJ1-5): DTGVSQNPRHKITKRGQNVTFRCDPISEHNRLYWYRQTLGQGPEFLTYFQNEAQLEKSRLLSDRFSAERPKGSFSTLEIQRTEQGDSAMYLCASSSLGAGNQPQHFGDGTRLSIL.

The sample holds many counts of this clonotype. In DNA form, the CDR3 reads TGCAGTGCTAGGGAAAACTCCGATAGCAATCAGCCCCAGCATTTT. Translated, it gives CSARENSDSNQPQHF. This rearrangement joins TRBV20-1 to TRBJ1-5; D remains ambiguous. Looked up from germline, CDR1 is DFQATT and CDR2 is SNEGSKA (reference sequence). Trimming left V 3 bases short and J 0 bases short, with 12 bases between. This CDR3 has 15 residues.

This clonotype was recorded many times. The rearrangement uses TRBV7-8 and TRBJ2-5; no clear D gene. The CDR3 length is 12 residues. Germline lookup yields CDR1 SGHVS and CDR2 FQNEAQ. V shed 5 bases and J shed 5 bases, with 9 bases lying between them. The CDR3, as DNA: TGTGCCAGCAGCCACCCCCGGGAGACCCAGTACTTC. Protein sequence: CASSHPRETQYF.

The chain is built from TRBV20-1 and TRBJ2-7; 10 bases line up with TRBD2. J gave up 2 bases and V 0 bases, and 7 bases lay outside the gene matches. This CDR3 is 16 amino acids long. Per the germline V gene, CDR1 is DFQATT and CDR2 is SNEGSKA (reference sequence). The CDR3 is CSARDLGSGRAYEQYF. The CDR3 coding sequence is TGCAGTGCTAGAGATCTCGGGAGCGGGAGGGCCTACGAGCAGTACTTC.